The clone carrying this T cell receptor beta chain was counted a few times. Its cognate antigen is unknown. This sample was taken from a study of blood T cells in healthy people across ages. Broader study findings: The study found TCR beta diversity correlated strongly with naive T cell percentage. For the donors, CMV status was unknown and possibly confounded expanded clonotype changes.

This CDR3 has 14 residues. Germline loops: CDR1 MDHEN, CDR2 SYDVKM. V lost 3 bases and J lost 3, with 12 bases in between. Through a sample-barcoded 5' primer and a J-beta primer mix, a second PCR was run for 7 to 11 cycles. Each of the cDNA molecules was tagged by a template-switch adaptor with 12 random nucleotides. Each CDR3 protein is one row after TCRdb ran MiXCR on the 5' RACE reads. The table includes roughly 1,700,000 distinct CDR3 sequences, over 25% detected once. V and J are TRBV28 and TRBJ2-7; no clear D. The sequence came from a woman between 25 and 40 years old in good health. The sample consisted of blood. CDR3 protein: CASSFAGWGYEQYF. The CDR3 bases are TGTGCCAGCAGTTTCGCCGGCTGGGGCTACGAGCAGTACTTC.